The T cell receptor beta chain under discussion was sequenced for a study of blood T cells in healthy people across ages (dated by TCRdb to the mid-2010s). Study-level background: In model experiments, template switching captured about one uniquely barcoded TCR beta cDNA molecule for every two T cells. To avoid experimental bias, donors of different ages were randomly spread across the sequencing lanes. For two donors (one aged 18 to 29 and one aged 80 or older), the study analyzed two additional independent replicas of 1 million unique cDNA reads from the same blood draw. The donors were divided into four age groups: young (average around 16 years), middle-aged (roughly 42), aged (approximately 62) and long-lived (nearly 85). To track age-related changes in TCR beta repertoire diversity, the study relied on deep sequencing normalized with unique cDNA molecular identifiers.

About this clonotype itself: What this receptor recognizes is not known. Qualities for individual bases were not recorded, and no much larger clone is one base off.

The roughly 42 donors, aged roughly 6 to 100 years, were systemically healthy Caucasian individuals from Russia. Around 10 milliliters of peripheral blood were collected from each donor into EDTA-treated Vacutainer tubes. Ficoll-Paque density-gradient centrifugation was used to isolate PBMCs, with at least 7 million obtained per sample. Trizol reagent was used to extract total RNA from the PBMCs, yielding at least 6 micrograms per sample. The percentages of naive CD45RAhigh/CD27high T cells were determined by flow cytometry on a PBMC aliquot from every donor. Results and caveats for the whole study, not just this receptor: Observed TCR beta diversity correlated strongly with the percentage of naive T cells measured by flow cytometry. Estimates of total diversity based on one million sequenced T cells were regarded as lower bounds and as underestimates. Compared with the aged group, the long-lived group had more naive CD4+ T cells, fewer expanded clones and increased TCR diversity, suggesting age selection. Donor CMV infection status was unknown, potentially confounding age-related changes in expanded clonotypes. As age increased, observed TCR beta diversity per million T cells dropped in a roughly linear way, and a significant reduction was already evident by age 40. Because profiling used bulk unsorted PBMCs, naive and antigen-experienced compartments could not be compared conclusively.

The library was obtained by 5' RACE. The run used an Illumina HiSeq 2500. A second roughly 6 to 12 cycle PCR used a sample-barcoded 5' primer and a J-beta primer mix. A template-switch 5' adaptor carrying 12 random nucleotides introduced a unique molecular identifier onto each TCR beta cDNA molecule. Each sample yielded at least 3 million CDR3-containing paired-end reads. First-strand cDNA was synthesized from all RNA with the Mint cDNA synthesis kit, primed by a TRBC-specific oligonucleotide. All cDNA was treated with uracil-DNA glycosylase and then went through a first 18-cycle PCR with the universal primers M1SS and BC2_uni_R. In the original analysis: Each sample was normalized by randomly selecting 1 million high-quality reads, each carrying a distinct molecular identifier. Instead of being binned into consensus sequences, reads that shared molecular identifiers were thrown out. MiTCR, run with a Q25 quality threshold and the strictest error-elimination algorithm, handled CDR3 identification, clonotype clustering and error correction. A nonparametric unseen species model with Euler transformation was used to estimate a lower bound on total TCR beta diversity. Through fastp at Q25 and MiXCR, TCRdb rebuilt clones from the public reads, retaining in-frame beta chains. CDR3 protein duplicates are merged, each entry listing the most common genes and DNA. Clone size and V and J calls follow TCRdb, not the original study. This sample gives 890,000 or so distinct CDR3 sequences in total; around 68% of them show up just once. The biggest ten clones account for roughly 26% of the sample.

V drops 5 bases and J drops 2 bases, leaving 13 bases in between. CDR1 and CDR2 are read off the germline V gene as SQVTM and ANQGSEA. The CDR3 runs 13 residues from the cysteine to the phenylalanine. Only the CDR3 portion is preserved as DNA: 39 bases, with reading frame beginning at the first base. The receptor was isolated from a man aged 25 to 45 in good health. The sequencing sample was made of blood. The chain is encoded by TRBV29-1 joined to TRBJ2-7; tentative D gene TRBD1, with 5 bases matching. The nucleotide sequence is TGCAGCGTTTTACAAGGGGCTCCCTACGAGCAGTACTTC. Translated, it reads CSVLQGAPYEQYF.